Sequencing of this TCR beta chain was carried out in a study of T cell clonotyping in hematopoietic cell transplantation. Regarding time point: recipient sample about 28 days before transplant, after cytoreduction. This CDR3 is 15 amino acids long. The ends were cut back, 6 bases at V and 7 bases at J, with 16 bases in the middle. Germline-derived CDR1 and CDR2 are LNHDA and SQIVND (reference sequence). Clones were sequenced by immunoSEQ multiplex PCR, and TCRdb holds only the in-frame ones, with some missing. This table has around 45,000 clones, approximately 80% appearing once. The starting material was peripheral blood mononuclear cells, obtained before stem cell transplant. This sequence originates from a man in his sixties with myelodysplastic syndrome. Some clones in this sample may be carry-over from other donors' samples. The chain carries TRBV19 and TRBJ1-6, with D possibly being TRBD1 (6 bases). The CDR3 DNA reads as TGTGCCAGTAGGCCGGGACACCAAACCAATTCACCCCTCCACTTT. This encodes CASRPGHQTNSPLHF.